These 14 T cell receptor beta chains came from one sample sequenced in a study of shared clonotypes between healthy human individuals. Profiling relied on immunoSEQ multiplex PCR, and the TCRdb table lists in-frame clones only, not all of them. The data contain some 680,000 clones, 55% to 85% of them singletons. The source material was memory CD4+ T cells sorted from blood. Subset described: CD45RA-negative fraction. The receptor source for this set is a woman under 40 in good health.

The chain is built from TRBV6-1 and TRBJ2-7; no reliable D call. Looked up from germline, CDR1 is MNHNS and CDR2 is SASEGT. This CDR3 comprises 12 residues. The ends were cut back, 8 bases at V and 3 bases at J, with 11 bases in the middle. In nucleotides, the CDR3 is TGTGCCAGCTCCCCCAACTACTACGAGCAGTACTTC. Protein product: CASSPNYYEQYF.

The CDR3 DNA is TGTGCCAGTAACCCGGGAGGGCACGGGGGCCCGGCCCAGCATTTT. Amino acids: CASNPGGHGGPAQHF. This chain joins TRBV19 and TRBJ1-5, with a weak D call TRBD1 (6 bases). The V gene's germline CDR1 is LNHDA and CDR2 SQIVND (reference sequence). Trimming removed 7 bases from V and 11 bases from J, with 24 bases in between. The CDR3 has 15 amino acids. Full variable domain (remainder filled in from reference TRBV19 and TRBJ1-5): DGGITQSPKYLFRKEGQNVTLSCEQNLNHDAMYWYRQDPGQGLRLIYYSQIVNDFQKGDIAEGYSVSREKKESFPLTVTSAQKNPTAFYLCASNPGGHGGPAQHFGDGTRLSIL.

The rearrangement joins TRBV27 to TRBJ1-4; no firm D call. The CDR3 consists of 14 residues. The germline V gene has CDR1 MNHEY and CDR2 SMNVEV (reference sequence). Trimming cost V 3 bases and J 6 bases, with 11 bases left between them. This CDR3 is CASSFYDGDEKLFF. The CDR3 nucleotides are TGTGCCAGCAGTTTTTACGACGGAGATGAAAAACTGTTTTTT.

This clone was counted between two and nine times. This chain joins TRBV2 and TRBJ1-2; TRBD1 aligns across 9 bases. The CDR3 is made up of 16 amino acids. V lost 6 bases to trimming and J lost 7 bases; unmatched junction nucleotides: 15. The germline V gene has CDR1 SNHLY and CDR2 FYNNEI. In nucleotides, the CDR3 is TGTGCCAGCAGAGCTAGTCAGGGACAGGGATTGATTGGCTACACCTTC. This codes for CASRASQGQGLIGYTF.

This chain uses TRBV18 with TRBJ2-1; 10 bases agree with TRBD2. The CDR3 loop spans 16 amino acids. J was trimmed by 3 bases and V by 0 bases; bases with no gene match: 2. Looked up from germline, CDR1 is KGHSH and CDR2 is LQKENI. The CDR3 here is CASSPPGTSDYNEQFF. The CDR3 coding sequence is TGTGCCAGCTCACCACCAGGGACTAGCGACTACAATGAGCAGTTCTTC.

The sample holds a few counts of this clone. The V gene is TRBV5-1, the J gene TRBJ1-1; 7 bases map to TRBD1. The junction had 6 bases not matched to a gene; V was cut back by 4 bases and J by 0 bases. CDR3 length: 15 amino acids. The germline V gene has CDR1 SGHRS and CDR2 YFSETQ. The CDR3 DNA sequence: TGCGCCAGCAGCGTGACACAGGGGATGAACACTGAAGCTTTCTTT. It is translated as CASSVTQGMNTEAFF.

This rearrangement joins TRBV5-6 to TRBJ2-5; a possible D gene is TRBD2 (7 bases). Matching the DNA end better, TRBJ2-7 makes the J call doubtful. CDR1 SGHDT and CDR2 YYEEEE come from the germline V gene. CDR3 length: 15 residues. The CDR3 region is CASSQLTGGPYEQYF. The CDR3 region has the DNA TGTGCCAGCAGCCAGCTGACGGGGGGCCCCTACGAGCAGTACTTC.

This clone was counted once. V and J are TRBV21-1 and TRBJ1-5. TRBV21-1 is described as a pseudogene. CDR3 length: 20 residues. CDR3 loop: CASSKAGRGTRSYSNQPQHF. In DNA, the CDR3 is TGTGCCAGCAGCAAAGCGGGCCGGGGGACGAGGTCTTATAGCAATCAGCCCCAGCATTTT.

The rearrangement uses TRBV19 and TRBJ2-1, with a tentative D call TRBD1 (7 bases). Germline-derived CDR1 and CDR2 are LNHDA and SQIVND (reference sequence). This CDR3 is built from 14 residues. Trimming removed 4 bases at V and 4 bases at J, with 11 bases between. The CDR3 nucleotides read TGTGCCAGTAGTACAGGGGGAGGTTACAATGAGCAGTTCTTC. Translated, it gives CASSTGGGYNEQFF.

The chain combines TRBV5-1 with TRBJ2-1; D remains ambiguous. Germline values: CDR1 SGHRS, CDR2 YFSETQ. The CDR3 runs to 11 residues. The germline V and J ends were trimmed by 1 base and 9 bases, with 5 bases remaining between them. CDR3 loop: CASSLIGEQFF. CDR3 bases: TGCGCCAGCAGCTTGATAGGTGAGCAGTTCTTC.

The table lists this clone with a few counts. V is TRBV9 and J is TRBJ2-1; possibly TRBD1 or TRBD2 for D (7 bases each). Germline CDR1 SGDLS, CDR2 YYNGEE. V shed 6 bases and J shed 7 bases, with 20 bases lying between them. CDR3 length: 15 residues. In DNA form, the CDR3 reads TGTGCCAGCACTCCTAGGGCAGGGGGGGAAAATGAGCAGTTCTTC. As protein: CASTPRAGGENEQFF.

This clone has more than one count but fewer than ten. The V gene is TRBV2, the J gene TRBJ2-7; the D gene could be TRBD1 or TRBD2 (6 bases each). In germline, CDR1 is SNHLY, CDR2 FYNNEI. This CDR3 contains 14 residues. Between the trimmed V and J ends, which lost 5 bases and 5 bases, there was a span of 16 bases. This CDR3 reads CASSRDIGGHEQYF. DNA of the CDR3: TGTGCCAGCAGTCGGGACATCGGGGGTCACGAGCAGTACTTC.

J is TRBJ1-2 and V is TRBV6-6; 10 bases match TRBD1. CDR1 and CDR2 (germline): MNHNY, SVGAGI (reference sequence). This CDR3 has 13 residues. V gave up 11 bases and J gave up 3 bases; unmatched junction bases: 6. The CDR3 is CAGGQGLDYGYTF. The CDR3 coding sequence is TGTGCCGGGGGACAGGGGTTGGACTATGGCTACACCTTC.

As regards this clone: The same CDR3 arises from other DNA sequences in this sample as well. The gene calls are TRBV7-9 and TRBJ1-3, with a weak D call TRBD1 (5 bases). Trimming took 3 bases from V and 5 from J, leaving 11 bases between them. The CDR3 sequence is 14 residues long. The V gene's germline CDR1 is SEHNR and CDR2 FQNEAQ (reference sequence). The CDR3 protein is CASSLGQGRNTIYF. The CDR3 nucleotides are TGTGCCAGCAGCTTGGGGCAGGGCAGAAACACCATATATTTT.